This entry concerns a single TCR beta chain. This PCR relied on a set of 60 Vbeta primers and 13 Jbeta primers. The data were produced by immunoSEQ multiplex PCR, yet TCRdb's version contains in-frame clones alone and is incomplete. The sample shows under 150,000 clones, roughly 69% of them seen only once. The data belong to a study of cytomegalovirus exposure and HLA in healthy donors. With 5 bases clipped from V and 0 bases from J, the junction kept 14 bases outside the gene matches. The CDR3 is 18 amino acids. Germline V lookup: CDR1 SEHNR, CDR2 FQNEAQ (reference sequence). The clonotype originates from a human donor in good health. Source material: PBMCs. The chain couples TRBV7-9 to TRBJ2-5; 8 bases are a match to TRBD1. As DNA, the CDR3 is TGTGCCAGCAGCCCCCCGAAGCAGGGGGCTACGTACCAAGAGACCCAGTACTTC. Amino acid sequence: CASSPPKQGATYQETQYF.